The 13 T cell receptor beta chains below were found in one sample sequenced in a study of shared clonotypes between healthy human individuals. The assay was immunoSEQ multiplex PCR, and TCRdb's table has in-frame clones only and misses some. This table has 1.4 million to 1.5 million clones, roughly 97% appearing once. Sequencing was done on a sample of naive CD4+ T cells sorted from blood. Subset of the sample: CD45RA+ positively selected. The receptors here all came from a man younger than 45 in good health.

This rearrangement joins TRBV19 to TRBJ1-3; D may be TRBD1 (5 bases). Trimming took off 6 bases at V and 4 bases at J, with 10 bases between the two ends. Germline CDR1 reads LNHDA; CDR2 reads SQIVND (reference sequence). The CDR3 extends over 13 amino acids. In nucleotides, the CDR3 is TGTGCCAGTAGGAGGACAACCGGAAACACCATATATTTT. The encoded protein is CASRRTTGNTIYF.

CDR3: CASSPKWFRGITPSYNEQFF. CDR3 DNA sequence: TGTGCCAGCTCACCAAAGTGGTTTCGCGGGATTACCCCCTCCTACAATGAGCAGTTCTTC. V gene TRBV18 combines with J gene TRBJ2-1, with D perhaps matching TRBD2 (6 bases). Germline V gene sequence: CDR1 KGHSH, CDR2 LQKENI. The CDR3 consists of 20 residues. V gave up 2 bases and J gave up 0 bases, with 23 bases separating them.

As to this clone: The junction shows a germline mismatch at one end, possibly a read error. The chain recombines TRBV6-1 with TRBJ1-1; weak D call: TRBD1 (5 bases). Germline V gene lookup returns CDR1 MNHNS and CDR2 SASEGT. This CDR3 contains 14 residues. The CDR3 nucleotides are TGTGCCAGCAGTGAATCAGCCTCAGGGAGGGACCATTGGTTT. This encodes CASSESASGRDHWF.

V and J are TRBV19 and TRBJ2-5; TRBD1 aligns across 8 bases. Trimming took 4 bases from V and 5 from J; bases not matched to a gene: 9. Germline V lookup: CDR1 LNHDA, CDR2 SQIVND (reference sequence). This CDR3 has 15 amino acids. Here the CDR3 DNA reads TGTGCCAGTAGTAACTACAGGGGGTCGGGCGAGACCCAGTACTTC. It yields the protein CASSNYRGSGETQYF.

This chain uses TRBV9 with TRBJ2-1; TRBD2 matches at 13 bases. The CDR3 totals 16 residues. CDR1 and CDR2 (germline): SGDLS, YYNGEE. V lost 0 bases and J lost 8; bases outside the gene matches: 5. The CDR3 nucleotides are TGTGCCAGCAGCGTAGGGGGACTAGCGGGAATTGATGAGCAGTTCTTC. Residues: CASSVGGLAGIDEQFF. The whole variable domain, remainder taken from reference TRBV9 and TRBJ2-1, is DSGVTQTPKHLITATGQRVTLRCSPRSGDLSVYWYQQSLDQGLQFLIQYYNGEERAKGNILERFSAQQFPDLHSELNLSSLELGDSALYFCASSVGGLAGIDEQFFGPGTRLTVL.

CDR3 sequence reads: CASSPGEKLFF. CDR3 bases: TGTGCCAGCAGCCCCGGCGAAAAACTGTTTTTT. This chain uses TRBV6-5 with TRBJ1-4; D gene ambiguous. Germline V CDR1 and CDR2: MNHEY, SVGAGI. The CDR3 is made up of 11 amino acids. The germline V and J ends were trimmed by 6 bases and 8 bases, with 7 bases remaining between them.

This clone was counted a single time. V and J are TRBV19 and TRBJ1-5, with a possible D match to TRBD1 (5 bases). Deletions cut 5 bases from V and 6 bases from J, with 17 bases between. Germline CDR1 reads LNHDA; CDR2 reads SQIVND (reference sequence). This CDR3 region has 15 residues. CDR3 sequence reads: CASSPTRQGTQPQHF. CDR3 in DNA: TGTGCCAGTAGTCCCACCAGGCAGGGTACTCAGCCCCAGCATTTT.

The rearrangement uses TRBV2 and TRBJ1-1; D ambiguous. Germline V gene data show CDR1 as SNHLY and CDR2 as FYNNEI. The V end lost 3 bases, the J end lost 4 bases, and 12 bases lay between the germline ends. The CDR3 extends over 14 amino acids. CDR3 amino acids: CASSEWGGGTEAFF. The CDR3 DNA reads as TGTGCCAGCAGTGAGTGGGGTGGAGGCACTGAAGCTTTCTTT.

V is TRBV28 and J is TRBJ1-3; D is perhaps TRBD1 (6 bases). The CDR3 spans 17 residues. In germline, CDR1 is MDHEN, CDR2 SYDVKM. Trimming left V 6 bases short and J 0 bases short, with 18 bases between. The CDR3: CASSLITGQLSGNTIYF. The CDR3 nucleotides are TGTGCCAGCAGCTTGATCACAGGACAGCTCTCTGGAAACACCATATATTTT.

V usage is TRBV5-4 and J usage is TRBJ2-5; 9 bases align to TRBD1. The V segment lost 5 bases and the J segment 7 bases; nucleotides outside the gene matches: 12. This CDR3 is 15 amino acids long. Germline loops: CDR1 SGHNT, CDR2 YYREEE (reference sequence). Written as DNA, the CDR3 is TGTGCCAGCAGTCAGGGACAGGGCCGACCGGGGACCCAGTACTTC. Amino acid sequence: CASSQGQGRPGTQYF. The entire variable domain, with the rest obtained from reference TRBV5-4 and TRBJ2-5, is as follows: ETGVTQSPTHLIKTRGQQVTLRCSSQSGHNTVSWYQQALGQGPQFIFQYYREEENGRGNFPPRFSGLQFPNYSSELNVNALELDDSALYLCASSQGQGRPGTQYFGPGTRLLVL.

The chain joins TRBV7-6 to TRBJ1-1, with D possibly being TRBD1 (6 bases). This CDR3 contains 15 residues. Deletions cut 5 bases from V and 4 bases from J, with 17 bases between. Looked up from germline, CDR1 is SGHVS and CDR2 is FNYEAQ. CDR3 loop: CASSETGVGVTEAFF. In DNA, the CDR3 is TGTGCCAGCAGCGAGACAGGAGTAGGGGTCACTGAAGCTTTCTTT. Combining the CDR3 with reference TRBV7-6 and TRBJ1-1 gives the whole variable domain GAGVSQSPRYKVTKRGQDVALRCDPISGHVSLYWYRQALGQGPEFLTYFNYEAQQDKSGLPNDRFSAERPEGSISTLTIQRTEQRDSAMYRCASSETGVGVTEAFFGQGTRLTVV.

V usage is TRBV6-1 and J usage is TRBJ2-1; unclear D gene. Trimming took 9 bases from V and 0 from J, leaving 9 bases between them. The CDR3 is 13 residues long. Germline V gives CDR1 MNHNS, CDR2 SASEGT. The CDR3 here is CASTQGSYNEQFF. The CDR3 bases are TGTGCCAGTACCCAAGGCTCCTACAATGAGCAGTTCTTC.

The genes are TRBV28 and TRBJ1-4; 7 bases are a match to TRBD1. Germline values: CDR1 MDHEN, CDR2 SYDVKM. J was trimmed by 14 bases and V by 4 bases; bases with no gene match: 10. This CDR3 has 13 residues. CDR3 DNA sequence: TGTGCCAGCAGTTGGACAGGACACCCATTTCTGTTTTTT. This translates into CASSWTGHPFLFF.